This TCR beta chain was retrieved from a study of cytomegalovirus exposure and HLA in healthy donors. V was pared by 6 bases and J by 5 bases, with 15 bases of the junction left unmatched. The V gene's germline CDR1 is MDHEN and CDR2 SYDVKM. The CDR3 sequence is 17 residues long. The PCR had 60 Vbeta and 13 Jbeta primers. Generated by immunoSEQ multiplex PCR, the TCRdb table keeps only in-frame clones and is missing some. The table has 200,000 to 250,000 clones, 78% seen once. The receptor comes from a male donor in good health and CMV-seronegative. Material for sequencing was PBMCs. This rearrangement joins TRBV28 to TRBJ2-7; 11 bases line up with TRBD1. The DNA for the CDR3 is TGTGCCAGCAGGTTTCAGAGATTCCGGGACAGGGGGAACGAGCAGTACTTC. Protein: CASRFQRFRDRGNEQYF.